Each of the 5 T cell receptor beta chains below was sequenced from the same sample in a study of STAT5B mutations in CD4+ large granular lymphocyte leukemia. Profiling relied on immunoSEQ multiplex PCR, and the TCRdb table lists in-frame clones only, not all of them. The repertoire holds 20,000 to 25,000 clones, with 74% as singletons. Sample: CD4+ T cells from blood buffy coats. All receptors derive from a human donor in good health.

As DNA, the CDR3 is TGCAGCGCCGTAGGGGAGGAACAGCTCACAGATACGCAGTATTTT. It yields the protein CSAVGEEQLTDTQYF. The V gene is TRBV29-1, the J gene TRBJ2-3; possibly TRBD2 for D (6 bases). The CDR3 has 15 residues. V was cut by 7 bases and J by 2 bases, with 19 bases left in between. Per the germline V gene, CDR1 is SQVTM and CDR2 is ANQGSEA.

The chain uses TRBV5-5 and TRBJ2-7, with a possible D match to TRBD2 (6 bases). Trimming removed 4 bases at V and 3 bases at J, with 17 bases between. Germline CDR1 and CDR2: SGHKS and YYEKEE (reference sequence). The CDR3 totals 15 residues. This chain's CDR3 is CASSPVGGTVYEQYF. For the CDR3, the DNA is TGTGCCAGCAGCCCTGTTGGCGGGACGGTCTACGAGCAGTACTTC.

The chain carries TRBV28 and TRBJ1-2; D ambiguous. The CDR3 has 13 amino acids. Germline lookup yields CDR1 MDHEN and CDR2 SYDVKM. V lost 3 bases, J lost 6 bases, and 11 bases lay in between. CDR3 amino acids: CASSFSGLDGYTF. The CDR3 nucleotides read TGTGCCAGCAGTTTCTCTGGGCTAGATGGCTACACCTTC.

The V call is TRBV7-9, the J call TRBJ1-4, with a weak D call TRBD1 (5 bases). The V end was cut by 5 bases, the J end by 4 bases, with 11 bases between. The CDR3 extends over 14 amino acids. Germline-derived CDR1 and CDR2 are SEHNR and FQNEAQ (reference sequence). CDR3 sequence: CASSPGQHNEKLFF. The CDR3 nucleotides are TGTGCCAGCAGCCCAGGGCAACATAATGAAAAACTGTTTTTT.

The chain links TRBV6-1 to TRBJ1-1; D perhaps matches TRBD1 (5 bases). V lost 3 bases and J lost 3, with 17 bases in between. The CDR3 covers 16 residues. The germline gives CDR1 MNHNS, CDR2 SASEGT. The CDR3 protein is CASSDSGDPRYTEAFF. The DNA of the CDR3 is TGTGCCAGCAGTGATTCCGGGGACCCCCGATACACTGAAGCTTTCTTT.